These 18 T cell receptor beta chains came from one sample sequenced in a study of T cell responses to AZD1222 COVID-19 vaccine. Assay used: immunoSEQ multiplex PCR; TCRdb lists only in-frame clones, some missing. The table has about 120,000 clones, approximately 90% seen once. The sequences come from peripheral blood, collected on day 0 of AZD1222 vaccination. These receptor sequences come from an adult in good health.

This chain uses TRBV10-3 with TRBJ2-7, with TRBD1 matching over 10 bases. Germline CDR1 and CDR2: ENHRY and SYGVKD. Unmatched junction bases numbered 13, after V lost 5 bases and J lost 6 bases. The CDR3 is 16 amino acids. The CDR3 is CAISPSGTGVSGEQYF. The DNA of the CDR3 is TGTGCCATCAGTCCCTCCGGGACAGGGGTTTCTGGCGAGCAGTACTTC.

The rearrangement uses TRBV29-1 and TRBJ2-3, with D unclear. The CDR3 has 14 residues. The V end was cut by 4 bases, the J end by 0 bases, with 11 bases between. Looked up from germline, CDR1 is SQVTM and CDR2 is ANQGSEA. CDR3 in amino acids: CSVVRFDSTDTQYF. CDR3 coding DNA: TGCAGCGTTGTTAGGTTCGACAGCACAGATACGCAGTATTTT.

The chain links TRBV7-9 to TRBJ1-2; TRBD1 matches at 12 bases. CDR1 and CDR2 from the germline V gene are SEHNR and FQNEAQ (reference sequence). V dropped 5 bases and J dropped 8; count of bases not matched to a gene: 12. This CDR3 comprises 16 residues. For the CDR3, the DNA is TGTGCCAGCAGCGAATCCGGGACAGGGGGCGCTGGGGGCTACACCTTC. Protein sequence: CASSESGTGGAGGYTF.

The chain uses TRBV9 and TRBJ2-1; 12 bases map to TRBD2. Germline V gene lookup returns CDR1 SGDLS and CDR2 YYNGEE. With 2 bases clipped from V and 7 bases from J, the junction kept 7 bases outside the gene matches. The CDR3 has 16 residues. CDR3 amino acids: CASSVTGTSGFNEQFF. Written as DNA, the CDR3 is TGTGCCAGCAGCGTTACCGGGACTAGCGGGTTTAATGAGCAGTTCTTC.

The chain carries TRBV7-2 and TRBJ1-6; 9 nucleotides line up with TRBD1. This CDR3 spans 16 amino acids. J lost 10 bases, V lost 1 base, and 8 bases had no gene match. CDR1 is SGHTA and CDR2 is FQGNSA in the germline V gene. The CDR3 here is CASSLGGQGQGSPLHF. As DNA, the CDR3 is TGTGCCAGCAGCTTAGGGGGACAGGGCCAAGGATCACCCCTCCACTTT.

Here the CDR3 DNA reads TGTGCCAGTAGTAAGGGCAATCAGCCCCAGCATTTT. Amino acid sequence: CASSKGNQPQHF. The chain couples TRBV19 to TRBJ1-5; D gene ambiguous. Germline V CDR1 and CDR2: LNHDA, SQIVND (reference sequence). CDR3 size: 12 residues. V lost 4 bases to trimming and J lost 2 bases, with 3 bases between them.

This CDR3 reads CASSLGASGPGDTQYF. The CDR3 DNA sequence: TGCGCCAGCAGCTTGGGTGCTAGCGGGCCCGGAGATACGCAGTATTTT. The chain couples TRBV5-1 to TRBJ2-3; 8 nucleotides align to TRBD2. The CDR3 loop spans 16 amino acids. The germline V gene encodes CDR1 SGHRS and CDR2 YFSETQ. J lost 5 bases, V lost 0 bases, and 8 bases had no gene match.

CDR3 in amino acids: CASSGTLSTGELFF. CDR3 nucleotide sequence: TGTGCCAGTTCCGGGACGCTGAGCACCGGGGAGCTGTTTTTT. The chain has TRBV4-2 and TRBJ2-2; the D call may be TRBD1 or TRBD2 (5 bases each). Trimming removed 9 bases from V and 4 bases from J, with 15 bases in between. The length of the CDR3 is 14 residues. Germline loops: CDR1 LGHNA, CDR2 YNFKEQ.

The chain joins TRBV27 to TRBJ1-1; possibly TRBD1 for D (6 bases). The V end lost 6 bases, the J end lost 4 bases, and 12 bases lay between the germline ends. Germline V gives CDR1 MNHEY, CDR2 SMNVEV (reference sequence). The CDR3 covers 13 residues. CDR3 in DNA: TGTGCCAGCAGCCCCGTGGGGGCCACTGAAGCTTTCTTT. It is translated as CASSPVGATEAFF.

CDR3 region: CASSKMGGGVSLKNTEAFF. The CDR3, as DNA: TGTGCCAGCAGCAAAATGGGGGGAGGGGTAAGTTTGAAGAACACTGAAGCTTTCTTT. J is TRBJ1-1 and V is TRBV21-1. TRBV21-1 corresponds to a pseudogene. CDR3 length equals 19 residues.

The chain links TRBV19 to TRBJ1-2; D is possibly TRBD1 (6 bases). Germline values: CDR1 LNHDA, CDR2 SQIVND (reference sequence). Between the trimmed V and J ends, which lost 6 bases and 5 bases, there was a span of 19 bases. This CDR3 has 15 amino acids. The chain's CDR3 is CASRPRSGHQYGYTF. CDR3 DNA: TGTGCCAGTAGGCCTCGATCGGGACACCAATATGGCTACACCTTC.

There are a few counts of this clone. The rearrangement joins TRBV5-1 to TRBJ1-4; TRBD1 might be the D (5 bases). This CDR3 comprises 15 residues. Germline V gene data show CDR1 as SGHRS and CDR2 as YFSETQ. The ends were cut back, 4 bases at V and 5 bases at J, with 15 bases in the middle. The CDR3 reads CASSPTGRGNEKLFF. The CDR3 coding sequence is TGCGCCAGCAGCCCGACGGGGAGGGGAAATGAAAAACTGTTTTTT. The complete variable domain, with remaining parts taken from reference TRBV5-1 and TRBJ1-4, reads KAGVTQTPRYLIKTRGQQVTLSCSPISGHRSVSWYQQTPGQGLQFLFEYFSETQRNKGNFPGRFSGRQFSNSRSEMNVSTLELGDSALYLCASSPTGRGNEKLFFGSGTQLSVL.

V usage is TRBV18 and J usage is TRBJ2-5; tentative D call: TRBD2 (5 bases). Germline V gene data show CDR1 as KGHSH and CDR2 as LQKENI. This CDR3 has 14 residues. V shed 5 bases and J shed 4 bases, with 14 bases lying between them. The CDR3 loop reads CASSSASGGETQYF. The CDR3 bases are TGTGCCAGCTCATCAGCGAGTGGAGGAGAGACCCAGTACTTC.

For the CDR3, the DNA is TGTGCCACCCGCCCGGACAGAAGCAATCAGCCCCAGCATTTT. The encoded protein is CATRPDRSNQPQHF. The chain employs TRBV28 and TRBJ1-5; D perhaps matches TRBD1 (6 bases). Per the germline V gene, CDR1 is MDHEN and CDR2 is SYDVKM. This CDR3 has 14 amino acids. V was pared by 10 bases and J by 1 base, with 14 bases between.

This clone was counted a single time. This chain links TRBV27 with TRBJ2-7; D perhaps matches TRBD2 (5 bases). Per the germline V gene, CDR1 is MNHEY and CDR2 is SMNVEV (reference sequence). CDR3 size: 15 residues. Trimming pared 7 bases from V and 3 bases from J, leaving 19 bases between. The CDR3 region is CASKRYLADVYEQYF. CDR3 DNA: TGTGCCAGCAAGCGGTACCTAGCAGACGTCTACGAGCAGTACTTC.

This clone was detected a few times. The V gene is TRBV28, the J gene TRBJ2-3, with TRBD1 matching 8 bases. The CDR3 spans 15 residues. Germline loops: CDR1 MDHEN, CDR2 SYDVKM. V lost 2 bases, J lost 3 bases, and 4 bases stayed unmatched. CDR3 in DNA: TGTGCCAGCAGTTTACCCGGACAGGGAACAGATACGCAGTATTTT. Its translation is CASSLPGQGTDTQYF.

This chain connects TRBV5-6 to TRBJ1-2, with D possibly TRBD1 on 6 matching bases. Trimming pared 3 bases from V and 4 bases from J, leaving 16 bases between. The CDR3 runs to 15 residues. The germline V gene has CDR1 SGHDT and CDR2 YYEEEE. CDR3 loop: CASSSYQGMSYGYTF. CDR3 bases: TGTGCCAGCAGCTCGTACCAGGGGATGAGCTATGGCTACACCTTC.

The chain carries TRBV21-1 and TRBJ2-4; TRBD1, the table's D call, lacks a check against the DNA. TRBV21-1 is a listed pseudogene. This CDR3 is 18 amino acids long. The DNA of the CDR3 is TGTGCCAGCAGCAAGACAGGATTGGGGACGAGCGGCAAAAACATTCAGTACTTC. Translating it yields CASSKTGLGTSGKNIQYF.